This is a list of T cell receptor beta chains from one sample in a study of blood T cell repertoires in COVID-19. Method: immunoSEQ multiplex PCR; TCRdb's copy keeps in-frame clones and lacks some. This table has 100,000 to 150,000 clones, approximately 83% appearing once. The sample consisted of peripheral blood. The receptors were sampled from an elderly woman with acute or convalescent COVID-19. The CDR3 runs from the conserved cysteine through the conserved F or W. Each record gives: D gene, V gene, clone size, J gene, CDR3 protein, CDR3 DNA. D genes are given only for firm matches. Size is stated for part of the rows, as once, few or many counts, or as a class when the clone is expanded.

TRBD1	TRBV5-1	NA	TRBJ2-5	CASSDTGGQETQYF	TGCGCCAGCAGCGACACAGGGGGCCAAGAGACCCAGTACTTC
NA	TRBV11-1	NA	TRBJ2-5	CASSLRGETQYF	TGTGCCAGCAGCTTAAGGGGGGAGACCCAGTACTTC
TRBD1	TRBV7-6	NA	TRBJ2-5	CASSWTGGGGMETQYF	TGTGCCAGCAGCTGGACAGGGGGCGGAGGGATGGAGACCCAGTACTTC
NA	TRBV11-3	once	TRBJ2-3	CASSLDSQLADTQYF	TGTGCCAGCAGCTTAGACTCACAACTAGCAGATACGCAGTATTTT
NA	TRBV15	NA	TRBJ1-3	CATSRAPTGTGNTIYF	TGTGCCACCAGCAGAGCTCCTACCGGGACAGGAAACACCATATATTTT
NA	TRBV2	NA	TRBJ2-7	CASSHYEQYF	TGTGCCAGCAGCCACTACGAGCAGTACTTC
TRBD2	TRBV3-1/TRBV3-2	NA	TRBJ2-4	CASSPPLAGGQGGIQYF	TGTGCCAGCAGCCCCCCACTAGCGGGGGGCCAGGGAGGCATTCAGTACTTC
TRBD1	TRBV5-1	NA	TRBJ2-1	CASRPQTGQTYNEQFF	TGCGCCAGCAGACCTCAGACAGGGCAGACCTACAATGAGCAGTTCTTC
TRBD1	TRBV9	NA	TRBJ1-4	CASSVGGTGGNEKLFF	TGTGCCAGCAGCGTAGGGGGGACAGGAGGTAATGAAAAACTGTTTTTT
TRBD1	TRBV7-8	NA	TRBJ1-6	CASSLGQGDSSPLHF	TGTGCCAGCAGCTTAGGGCAGGGGGATAGTTCACCCCTCCACTTT
NA	TRBV7-2	NA	TRBJ1-2	CASSLVGTYYGYTF	TGTGCCAGCAGCTTAGTAGGGACTTACTATGGCTACACCTTC
NA	TRBV6-5	NA	TRBJ1-2	CASSYGGAGYGYTF	TGTGCCAGCAGTTACGGGGGCGCGGGCTATGGCTACACCTTC
TRBD2	TRBV5-6	NA	TRBJ2-5	CASSSLAGARETQYF	TGTGCCAGCAGTAGTTTAGCGGGGGCCAGGGAGACCCAGTACTTC
NA	TRBV5-4	NA	TRBJ1-4	CASSSRSAGDEKLFF	TGTGCCAGCAGCTCGAGATCCGCGGGGGATGAAAAACTGTTTTTT
TRBD2	TRBV19	NA	TRBJ2-3	CATTRGGHADTQYF	TGTGCCACCACCCGGGGGGGGCACGCAGATACGCAGTATTTT
NA	TRBV18	NA	TRBJ1-1	CASSPNREGITEAFF	TGTGCCAGCTCACCAAATCGGGAAGGTATCACTGAAGCTTTCTTT
TRBD2	TRBV29-1	NA	TRBJ2-1	CSGNTGTSGNNEQFF	TGCAGCGGCAATACCGGGACTAGCGGGAACAATGAGCAGTTCTTC
NA	TRBV5-6	NA	TRBJ2-1	CASSLRGAGSKFF	TGTGCCAGCAGCTTGCGGGGGGCCGGCTCAAAGTTCTTC
TRBD1	TRBV2	few	TRBJ1-3	CASSEGDRGNTIYF	TGTGCCAGCAGTGAGGGGGACAGGGGAAACACCATATATTTT
NA	TRBV6-5	NA	TRBJ1-2	CASSYSGEGEGYTF	TGTGCCAGCAGTTACAGCGGTGAAGGAGAAGGCTACACCTTC
TRBD1	TRBV9	few	TRBJ1-4	CASSVASGQGLEKLFF	TGTGCCAGCAGCGTAGCTTCGGGACAGGGGTTGGAAAAACTGTTTTTT
NA	TRBV6-5	once	TRBJ1-5	CASRMASNQPQHF	TGTGCCAGCAGGATGGCTAGCAATCAGCCCCAGCATTTT
NA	TRBV11-3	NA	TRBJ2-1	CASTQGTNNEQFF	TGTGCCAGCACCCAGGGTACCAACAATGAGCAGTTCTTC
NA	TRBV27	NA	TRBJ2-7	CASSGQSSYEQYF	TGTGCCAGCAGTGGGCAGAGCTCCTACGAGCAGTACTTC
TRBD1	TRBV5-4	NA	TRBJ2-5	CASSNDRGGGGAQYF	TGTGCCAGCAGTAACGACAGGGGAGGTGGTGGGGCCCAGTACTTC
NA	TRBV7-2	NA	TRBJ2-2	CASSLDSGELFF	TGTGCCAGCAGCTTAGACTCCGGGGAGCTGTTTTTT
NA	TRBV19	once	TRBJ1-5	CASSTERQRKDQPQHF	TGTGCCAGTAGTACCGAACGACAGAGGAAAGATCAGCCCCAGCATTTT
NA	TRBV18	NA	TRBJ2-6	CASFRGAPGANVLTF	TGTGCCAGCTTTCGGGGGGCGCCTGGGGCCAACGTCCTGACTTTC
NA	TRBV4-2	NA	TRBJ1-3	CASSQDPVLSRAGNTIYF	TGTGCCAGCAGCCAAGACCCCGTCCTATCCAGGGCTGGAAACACCATATATTTT
NA	TRBV7-9	NA	TRBJ1-1	CASSLGQALLNTEAFF	TGTGCCAGCAGCTTAGGACAGGCCCTTCTGAACACTGAAGCTTTCTTT